This record concerns one T cell receptor (beta chain) sequence. Original methodology: Quantification of nucleated cells was approximated via reference gene primer amplification. Generated by immunoSEQ multiplex PCR, the TCRdb table keeps only in-frame clones and is missing some. V, J and clone size are taken as reported in that table, and D and trimming were inferred from the DNA itself. The sample carries about 260,000 clones, approximately 89% recorded once. The data originate from a study of blood T cell repertoires in COVID-19. Overall study: Both acute and convalescent COVID-19 samples were obtained from the United States, Italy and Spain.

The CDR3 consists of 15 residues. Germline V gene data show CDR1 as MGHRA and CDR2 as YSYEKL. V dropped 1 base and J dropped 3; count of bases not matched to a gene: 4. While infection was still active, Seattle patients were enrolled and then followed longitudinally. This sequence originates from a woman in her 70s with COVID-19, enrolled during active disease. The sequenced sample consisted of peripheral blood. The J gene is TRBJ1-1, the V gene TRBV4-1; the match to TRBD1 covers 8 bases. The CDR3 coding sequence is TGCGCCAGCAGCCAAGGAACAGGGGGGCACACTGAAGCTTTCTTT. Encoded protein: CASSQGTGGHTEAFF.